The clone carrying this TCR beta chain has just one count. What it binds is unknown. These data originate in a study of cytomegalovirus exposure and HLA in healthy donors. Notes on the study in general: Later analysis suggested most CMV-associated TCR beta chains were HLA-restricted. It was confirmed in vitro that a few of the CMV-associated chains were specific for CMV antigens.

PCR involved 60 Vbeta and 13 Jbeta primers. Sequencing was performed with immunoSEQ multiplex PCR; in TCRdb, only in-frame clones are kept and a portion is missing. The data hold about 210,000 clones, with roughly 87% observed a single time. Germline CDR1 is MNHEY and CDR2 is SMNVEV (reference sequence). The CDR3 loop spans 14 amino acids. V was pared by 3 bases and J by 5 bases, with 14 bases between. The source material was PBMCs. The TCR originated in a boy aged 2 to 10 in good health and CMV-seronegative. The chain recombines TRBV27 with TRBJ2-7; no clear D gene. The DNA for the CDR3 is TGTGCCAGCAGTTTCCTTGCTAAATTAGACGAGCAGTACTTC. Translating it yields CASSFLAKLDEQYF.